This T cell receptor (beta chain) was captured by sequencing in a study of cytomegalovirus exposure and HLA in healthy donors. The CDR3 runs to 13 residues. CDR1 is MNHNS, CDR2 SASEGT, per germline. Trimming shortened V by 8 bases and J by 3 bases, and 14 bases separated the two germline ends. PCR used 60 Vbeta primers and 13 Jbeta primers. Some clones are missing from TCRdb's copy, which holds only in-frame ones; the method was immunoSEQ multiplex PCR. The data show some 140,000 clones, about 74% seen once. Sequences were obtained from PBMCs. This sequence was found in a woman aged 60-75 years in good health and CMV-seronegative. V gene TRBV6-1 combines with J gene TRBJ2-7; a weak D match, TRBD2 (6 bases). CDR3 in amino acids: CASREIGVYEQYF. The CDR3 bases are TGTGCCAGCCGGGAGATAGGCGTCTACGAGCAGTACTTC.